This T cell receptor beta chain appears in the sequencing data of a study of blood T cell repertoires in COVID-19. Study details: Collection of acute and convalescent COVID-19 samples took place in the United States, Italy and Spain.

Assay used: immunoSEQ multiplex PCR; TCRdb lists only in-frame clones, some missing. The data contain 55,000 to 80,000 clones, around 80% of them singletons. The sequence came from a man in his forties or fifties with active COVID-19. Sequencing was done on a sample of peripheral blood.

Written as DNA, the CDR3 is TGCAGCTCCGCGGTAAAAGGGAACACTGAAGCTTTCTTT. This codes for CSSAVKGNTEAFF. The V and J genes are TRBV29-1 and TRBJ1-1; D unresolved. Germline assignment: CDR1 SQVTM and CDR2 ANQGSEA. This CDR3 has 13 amino acids. The V and J ends lost 8 bases and 1 base respectively, with 14 bases between them. The entire variable domain, with the rest obtained from reference TRBV29-1 and TRBJ1-1, is as follows: SAVISQKPSRDICQRGTSLTIQCQVDSQVTMMFWYRQQPGQSLTLIATANQGSEATYESGFVIDKFPISRPNLTFSTLTVSNMSPEDSSIYLCSSAVKGNTEAFFGQGTRLTVV.